A single sample gave rise to the 14 T cell receptor beta chains below, sequenced in a study of T-cell reconstitution after alpha-beta-depleted transplantation in children. Unique molecular identifiers were incorporated during preparation of the TCRbeta library. TCRdb called the PCR reads again in MiXCR, with one record for every CDR3 protein. The sample has about 400,000 distinct CDR3 sequences, about a sixth seen once. The input for sequencing was PBMCs, mostly from graft donor cells, taken 360 days after TCRalphabeta/CD19-depleted stem cell transplant. The receptors were sampled from a boy less than two years old who had a stem cell transplant for Wiskott-Aldrich syndrome, so the T cells may come from the graft donor.

There are a few counts of this clonotype. The rearrangement links TRBV18 to TRBJ2-7; D might be TRBD1 or TRBD2, each matching 5 bases. The CDR3 has 14 residues. V gave up 1 base and J gave up 8 bases, with 15 bases separating them. Germline CDR1 is KGHSH and CDR2 is LQKENI. The CDR3 DNA follows: TGTGCCAGCTCACCACTGGGGGAAAGAAGTAAGCAGTACTTC. Translated: CASSPLGERSKQYF.

This clonotype was observed a few times. J is TRBJ2-2 and V is TRBV24-1; 11 nucleotides align to TRBD1. The germline V gene has CDR1 KGHDR and CDR2 SFDVKD. CDR3 size: 14 residues. The V gene end was trimmed by 7 bases and the J gene end by 4 bases; junction bases not matched to a gene: 1. In nucleotides, the CDR3 is TGTGCCACCAGGGACAGGGGGCTCACCGGGGAGCTGTTTTTT. Amino acid sequence: CATRDRGLTGELFF.

The chain links TRBV28 to TRBJ2-7; possible D gene TRBD2, 5 bases. Trimming took off 10 bases at V and 2 bases at J, with 15 bases between the two ends. CDR1 is MDHEN, CDR2 SYDVKM, per germline. This CDR3 has 13 residues. In DNA form, the CDR3 reads TGTGCCACCACCGGGGTATTCACCTACGAGCAGTACTTC. This sequence encodes CATTGVFTYEQYF.

In this sample, this clonotype turned up a few times. The CDR3 coding sequence is TGCGCCAGCAGCCCGACAGGGGCATTATACGAGCAGTACTTC. This encodes CASSPTGALYEQYF. The rearrangement joins TRBV5-1 to TRBJ2-7, with 8 bases lining up with TRBD1. This CDR3 has 14 amino acids. The germline CDR1 and CDR2 sequences are SGHRS and YFSETQ. V trimming: 4 bases; J trimming: 4 bases; junction bases outside the gene matches: 7.

The table lists this clonotype with a few counts. The chain combines TRBV12-3 or TRBV12-4 with TRBJ2-2; D unresolved. The V gene lost 3 bases and the J gene lost 6 bases, with 11 bases spanning the gap. This CDR3 comprises 14 residues. As DNA, the CDR3 is TGTGCCAGCAGTTTCCATGTTAGTGCCGGGGAGCTGTTTTTT. Protein: CASSFHVSAGELFF.

This chain connects TRBV13 to TRBJ2-5; tentative D call: TRBD2 (6 bases). V lost 6 bases, J lost 1 base, and 18 bases lay in between. The germline V gene encodes CDR1 PRHDT and CDR2 FYEKMQ (reference sequence). The CDR3 totals 16 residues. This CDR3 is CASSIFGGAIQETQYF. The CDR3 DNA reads as TGTGCCAGCAGTATATTTGGAGGGGCGATCCAAGAGACCCAGTACTTC.

The V gene is TRBV4-1, the J gene TRBJ2-3; D gene uncertain. The V end lost 0 bases, the J end lost 5 bases, and 12 bases lay between the germline ends. CDR1 and CDR2 from the germline V gene are MGHRA and YSYEKL. This CDR3 contains 15 residues. CDR3 in amino acids: CASSQERYDGDTQYF. DNA of the CDR3: TGCGCCAGCAGCCAAGAGCGATACGACGGAGATACGCAGTATTTT.

This chain connects TRBV20-1 to TRBJ1-4, with 7 bases that match TRBD1. Germline values: CDR1 DFQATT, CDR2 SNEGSKA (reference sequence). The V and J ends lost 6 bases and 7 bases, in that order; junction bases with no gene match: 2. The CDR3 loop spans 11 amino acids. CDR3 loop: CSANRGEKLFF. The CDR3 DNA follows: TGCAGTGCAAACAGGGGTGAAAAACTGTTTTTT.

The V and J genes are TRBV20-1 and TRBJ1-4, with 8 positions matching TRBD1. The CDR3 has 13 residues. With 6 bases clipped from V and 7 bases from J, the junction kept 7 bases outside the gene matches. Germline V CDR1 and CDR2: DFQATT, SNEGSKA (reference sequence). The CDR3 DNA sequence: TGCAGTGCGGACGCAGGGGGCACTGAAAAACTGTTTTTT. Translating it yields CSADAGGTEKLFF.

The genes are TRBV18 and TRBJ2-5, with TRBD1 identical over 7 bases. This CDR3 is 15 amino acids long. Germline values: CDR1 KGHSH, CDR2 LQKENI. V lost 2 bases, J lost 10 bases, and 13 bases stayed unmatched. For the CDR3, the DNA is TGTGCCAGCTCACCATGGACAGGACCAAGAGAAAACCAGTACTTC. It codes for CASSPWTGPRENQYF.

The V call is TRBV5-1, the J call TRBJ2-6; D uncertain. This CDR3 contains 16 residues. Germline V gene lookup returns CDR1 SGHRS and CDR2 YFSETQ. V dropped 2 bases and J dropped 2 bases, with 11 bases sitting between them. The CDR3 loop is CASSFLGPPGANVLTF. In DNA form, the CDR3 reads TGCGCCAGCAGCTTCCTGGGCCCCCCTGGGGCCAACGTCCTGACTTTC.

This clonotype was seen a few times. The chain couples TRBV2 to TRBJ2-1, with TRBD2 matching over 9 bases. There are 15 residues in the CDR3. Germline values: CDR1 SNHLY, CDR2 FYNNEI. Trimming took 7 bases from V and 10 from J; bases not matched to a gene: 14. CDR3 in DNA: TGTGCCAGCAATTTGGCTCTAGCGGGGATGGGGGAGCAGTTCTTC. It translates to CASNLALAGMGEQFF.

This clonotype has only a few counts. The chain is built from TRBV12-3 or TRBV12-4 and TRBJ1-5, with TRBD1 as a possible D gene (5 bases). V lost 2 bases and J 4 bases, leaving 9 bases between the germline ends. The CDR3 covers 14 residues. The CDR3 sequence is CASSLHRINQPQHF. Written as DNA, the CDR3 is TGTGCCAGCAGTTTACACAGGATAAATCAGCCCCAGCATTTT.

The chain uses TRBV20-1 and TRBJ2-5; D is undetermined. The CDR3 extends over 16 amino acids. Trimming stripped 1 base from V and 1 base from J, with 16 bases between. Germline assignment: CDR1 DFQATT and CDR2 SNEGSKA (reference sequence). DNA for the CDR3: TGCAGTGCTAGAGCCGGCTTTTTAAGGCGCCAAGAGACCCAGTACTTC. Its protein product is CSARAGFLRRQETQYF.